The clone carrying this T cell receptor beta chain was recorded many times. This CDR3 contains 15 residues. Germline V CDR1 and CDR2: DFQATT, SNEGSKA (reference sequence). The V and J ends lost 3 bases and 7 bases respectively, with 18 bases between them. The sample comes from a study of CD8 T cells in ankylosing spondylitis. TCRdb used MiXCR to reprocess the 5' RACE reads, holding one entry per CDR3 protein. The table includes about 310,000 distinct CDR3 sequences, around 20% detected once. This sequence was found in a female donor with ankylosing spondylitis or in good health (not recorded which). The sequenced sample consisted of blood, either unsorted or a sorted T cell fraction (not recorded which). V gene TRBV20-1 combines with J gene TRBJ1-4; D is perhaps TRBD1 (6 bases). CDR3 nucleotides: TGCAGTGCTAGTAGGGTACAGGGTTGGGCTGAAAAACTGTTTTTT. This sequence encodes CSASRVQGWAEKLFF.